These T cell receptor beta chains were read from a single sample in a study of PD-L1 blockade in urothelial cancer. Profiling relied on immunoSEQ multiplex PCR, and the TCRdb table lists in-frame clones only, not all of them. This sample has approximately 83,000 clones, with less than 90% found just once. Material: PBMCs, obtained around atezolizumab (anti-PD-L1) treatment. These receptors were collected from a man between 70 and 80 years old with urothelial cancer. CDR3s include the opening cysteine and the closing phenylalanine or tryptophan. Fields, in order: clone size, D gene, V gene, J gene, CDR3 DNA, CDR3 protein. The D gene is left open where the match is weak. For some rows the clone size is stated as once, few or many, or as a class when expanded; others skip it.

.	.	TRBV5-1	TRBJ2-6	TGCGCCAGCAGCTTGCCGCGGTCTGGGGCCAACGTCCTGACTTTC	CASSLPRSGANVLTF
.	.	TRBV4-2	TRBJ2-7	TGTGCCAGCAGCCAAGAAAGATCCGAGGCACCTCACGAGCAGTACTTC	CASSQERSEAPHEQYF
.	TRBD1	TRBV6-1	TRBJ2-5	TGTGCCAGCGGAACCGGGACAGGGCTTTCGGAGACCCAGTACTTC	CASGTGTGLSETQYF
.	TRBD2	TRBV7-2	TRBJ2-4	TGTGCCAGCAGCTTAACGACTAGCGGGAGAGACATTCAGTACTTC	CASSLTTSGRDIQYF
.	TRBD1	TRBV4-1	TRBJ1-1	TGCGCCAGCAGCCAAGAGCCTTCCAGGGGGCTAACTGAAGCTTTCTTT	CASSQEPSRGLTEAFF
.	.	TRBV18	TRBJ1-2	TGTGCCAGCTCACCTTACGAAGGGGGGGCCTATGGCTACACCTTC	CASSPYEGGAYGYTF
.	.	TRBV21-1	TRBJ1-1	TGTGCCAGCAGCATGGGCGGGGCTTGGAACACTGAAGCTTTCTTT	CASSMGGAWNTEAFF
.	TRBD1	TRBV30	TRBJ1-2	TGTGCCTGGAGTGAGGACAGGGAGGGCCCGCTACCATATGGCTACACCTTC	CAWSEDREGPLPYGYTF
.	.	TRBV5-5	TRBJ2-3	TGTGCCAGCAGCCCCGTCCTTTCCCGGGGGAGCACAGATACGCAGTATTTT	CASSPVLSRGSTDTQYF
.	.	TRBV7-2	TRBJ1-1	TGTGCCAGCAGCTTAGCCGGCGGTTCTGAAGCTTTCTTT	CASSLAGGSEAFF
once	TRBD1	TRBV5-4	TRBJ2-7	TGTGCCAGCAGATCGAGGGCAGGGGGCGATTACGAGCAGTACTTC	CASRSRAGGDYEQYF
.	.	TRBV4-1	TRBJ2-1	TGCGCCAGCAGCAGAGGACAGCCCTACAATGAGCAGTTCTTC	CASSRGQPYNEQFF
.	TRBD2	TRBV27	TRBJ2-2	TGTGCCAGCTCGCTAGCGGGAGGGCGGACCGGGGAGCTGTTTTTT	CASSLAGGRTGELFF
.	TRBD1	TRBV6-1	TRBJ1-2	TGTGCCAGCAGTGAAGCGAGGACAGGGAATGGCTACACCTTC	CASSEARTGNGYTF
.	TRBD1	TRBV19	TRBJ2-7	TGTGCCAGTAGTGGAATCCGGGACAGGGTCTACGAGCAGTACTTC	CASSGIRDRVYEQYF
.	.	TRBV7-9	TRBJ1-4	TGTGCCAGCAGCTTAGGGGGGACAAGGTCTAATGAAAAACTGTTTTTT	CASSLGGTRSNEKLFF
.	.	TRBV6-6	TRBJ2-7	TGTGCCAGCAGTTACTCGCGGGATTCAAACTACGAGCAGTACTTC	CASSYSRDSNYEQYF
.	TRBD2	TRBV2	TRBJ2-7	TGTGCCAGCGGGGGACTAGCGCGGGAGCAGTACTTC	CASGGLAREQYF
.	.	TRBV7-2	TRBJ2-1	TGTGCCAGCAGGGCTAGCGTTGAGCAGTTCTTC	CASRASVEQFF
once	TRBD2	TRBV27	TRBJ2-4	TGTGCCAGCAGTTTTACGGGAGGGGACATTCAGTACTTC	CASSFTGGDIQYF
few	.	TRBV19	TRBJ1-5	TGTGCCAGTAGTATTACGGGTGTGGGTCAGCCCCAGCATTTT	CASSITGVGQPQHF
.	.	TRBV11-2	TRBJ1-1	TGTGCCAGCAGCTTGCGGCCGTTTGGCACTGAAGCTTTCTTT	CASSLRPFGTEAFF
.	.	TRBV5-4	TRBJ1-3	TGTGCCAGCAGCTTGGATTACGGTTCTGGAAACACCATATATTTT	CASSLDYGSGNTIYF
.	TRBD1	TRBV10-3	TRBJ1-6	TGTGCCATCAGTGCGACAGGGGGGGTTTCACCCCTCCACTTT	CAISATGGVSPLHF
.	TRBD1	TRBV9	TRBJ2-7	TGTGCCAGCAGCGTTGAGGACAGGAGCTCCTACGAGCAGTACTTC	CASSVEDRSSYEQYF
.	.	TRBV5-1	TRBJ1-6	TGCGCCAGCAGCTTGGACGACACCCATAATTCACCCCTCCACTTT	CASSLDDTHNSPLHF
.	.	TRBV18	TRBJ1-1	TGTGCCAGCTCACCAGAGGGAGGTTCGAACACTGAAGCTTTCTTT	CASSPEGGSNTEAFF
.	TRBD2	TRBV9	TRBJ2-5	TGTGCCAGCAGCGCCTACTCACTAGCGGGGGGGAAAGAGACCCAGTACTTC	CASSAYSLAGGKETQYF
.	TRBD2	TRBV7-6	TRBJ2-1	TGTGCCAGCAGCCCGGGACTAGCCTACAATGAGCAGTTCTTC	CASSPGLAYNEQFF
.	TRBD1	TRBV5-1	TRBJ1-3	TGCGCCAGCAGCTTGGCGGGACAGGGCTCTGGAAACACCATATATTTT	CASSLAGQGSGNTIYF
.	.	TRBV7-9	TRBJ1-1	TGTGCCAGCAGCTTGGGGGGGACAATGAACACTGAAGCTTTCTTT	CASSLGGTMNTEAFF
.	TRBD1	TRBV18	TRBJ2-3	TGTGCCAGCTCCCCGGGACAGGGGGTAGTAGATACGCAGTATTTT	CASSPGQGVVDTQYF
.	.	TRBV6-1	TRBJ2-7	TGTGCCAGCCGAGAGGCGACTAATTACGAGCAGTACTTC	CASREATNYEQYF
few	.	TRBV18	TRBJ1-3	TGTGCCAGCTCACCTCGGACTGAGGAAAACACCATATATTTT	CASSPRTEENTIYF
.	TRBD2	TRBV5-6	TRBJ2-5	TGTGCCAGCAGCTTCTCATCGGGAGGAGAGACCCAGTACTTC	CASSFSSGGETQYF
.	TRBD2	TRBV4-2	TRBJ2-7	TGTGCCAGCAGCCAAGAAGGGGTCCCGCCAGGACCGACTAGCGGGAGTTTCTCCTACGAGCAGTACTTC	CASSQEGVPPGPTSGSFSYEQYF
few	.	TRBV5-4	TRBJ2-2	TGTGCCAGCAGCTTGGATCCAGGCGATACCGGGGAGCTGTTTTTT	CASSLDPGDTGELFF
.	TRBD2	TRBV10-3	TRBJ2-7	TGTGCCATCAGTGTAGCGGGGGGGCCAGGCGAGCAGTACTTC	CAISVAGGPGEQYF
.	.	TRBV11-2	TRBJ1-4	TGTGCCAGCAGCTTAGATCTAGCGTCGGAGTATGAAAAACTGTTTTTT	CASSLDLASEYEKLFF
.	TRBD1	TRBV6-6	TRBJ1-5	TGTGCCAGCAGTACTGGACAGGGGGGTGGGTCCCAGCATTTT	CASSTGQGGGSQHF
few	.	TRBV5-6	TRBJ1-5	TGTGCCAGCAGCTTGGGCGGAGCGGGGCCCCAGCATTTT	CASSLGGAGPQHF
.	.	TRBV21-1	TRBJ2-7	TGTGCCAGCAGCAAAAGTCCAGTAAGCTCCTACGAGCAGTACTTC	CASSKSPVSSYEQYF
.	TRBD2	TRBV5-6	TRBJ2-5	TGTGCCAGCAGCTTATACTTAGCGGGGGGGCCGGGGGAGACCCAGTACTTC	CASSLYLAGGPGETQYF
once	.	TRBV11-3	TRBJ2-3	TGTGCCAGCAGCTTAGAAGCAGGTCGCACAGATACGCAGTATTTT	CASSLEAGRTDTQYF
.	.	TRBV5-6	TRBJ1-1	TGTGCCAGCAGCGACATCCTAAGCACTGAAGCTTTCTTT	CASSDILSTEAFF
.	.	TRBV19	TRBJ2-3	TGTGCCAGTAGTTCCCGGACTGCAGATACGCAGTATTTT	CASSSRTADTQYF
.	.	TRBV27	TRBJ1-2	TGTGCCAGCTACGCCCCGGGGGGAGGCTACACCTTC	CASYAPGGGYTF
.	TRBD1	TRBV7-2	TRBJ2-1	TGTGCCAGCAGCTTAAGGGGGCAGGGGGAGCAGTTCTTC	CASSLRGQGEQFF
.	.	TRBV6-6	TRBJ2-2	TGTGCCAGCAGTAGCGGGCAGGGGGTAACCGGGGAGCTGTTTTTT	CASSSGQGVTGELFF
.	TRBD1	TRBV19	TRBJ2-5	TGTGCCAGTAGTATACGTTCCCTCCCGACAGGGGGTCGAGAGACCCAGTACTTC	CASSIRSLPTGGRETQYF
.	.	TRBV6-5	TRBJ1-4	TGTGCCAGCAGCCCAGGACTGGATGAAAAACTGTTTTTT	CASSPGLDEKLFF
.	TRBD1	TRBV4-1	TRBJ1-2	TGCGCCAGCAGCCAGCCCCTACAGGGGGCTAACTATGGCTACACCTTC	CASSQPLQGANYGYTF
once	TRBD1	TRBV9	TRBJ1-4	TGTGCCAGCAGCGTAGGGATAGACAGGGGTGGTGAAAAACTGTTTTTT	CASSVGIDRGGEKLFF
.	TRBD2	TRBV9	TRBJ2-3	TGTGCCAGCAGTTCGCCCGGGACTAGGTTATCCGCAGATACGCAGTATTTT	CASSSPGTRLSADTQYF
once	TRBD1	TRBV6-1	TRBJ1-5	TGTGCCAGCAGTGAGGTCTGGACAGGGGAGGAACGCAATCAGCCCCAGCATTTT	CASSEVWTGEERNQPQHF
.	TRBD1	TRBV18	TRBJ1-1	TGTGCCAGCTCGCCCACCGGGACAGGGGGAAGCACTGAAGCTTTCTTT	CASSPTGTGGSTEAFF